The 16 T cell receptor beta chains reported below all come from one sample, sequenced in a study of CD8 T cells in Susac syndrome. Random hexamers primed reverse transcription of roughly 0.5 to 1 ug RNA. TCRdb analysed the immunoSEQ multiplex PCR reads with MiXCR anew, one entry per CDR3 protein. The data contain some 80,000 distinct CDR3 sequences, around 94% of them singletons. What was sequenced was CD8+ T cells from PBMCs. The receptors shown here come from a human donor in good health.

The CDR3 loop is CASSLFGGARSYEQYV. The CDR3 bases are TGTGCCAGCAGCTTATTTGGGGGGGCTCGATCCTACGAGCAGTACGTC. The gene calls are TRBV7-9 and TRBJ2-7; D is possibly TRBD2 (7 bases). Trimming took 2 bases from V and 1 from J, leaving 15 bases between them. There are 16 residues in the CDR3. Germline V CDR1 and CDR2: SEHNR, FQNEAQ (reference sequence).

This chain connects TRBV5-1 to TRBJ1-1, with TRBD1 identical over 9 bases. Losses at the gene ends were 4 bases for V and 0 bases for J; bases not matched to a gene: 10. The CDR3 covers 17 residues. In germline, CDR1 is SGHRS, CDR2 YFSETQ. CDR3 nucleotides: TGCGCCAGCAGCATTGCCGGGACAGGGATTATGAACACTGAAGCTTTCTTT. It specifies CASSIAGTGIMNTEAFF.

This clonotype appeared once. For the CDR3, the DNA is TGCGCCAGCAGCTTACGGACAGGCTACGAGCAGTACGTC. Its protein is CASSLRTGYEQYV. The V gene is TRBV5-1, the J gene TRBJ2-7; 7 positions match TRBD1. Germline CDR1 is SGHRS and CDR2 is YFSETQ. V shed 2 bases, J shed 3 bases, and the junction held 2 bases outside the gene matches. The CDR3 totals 13 residues.

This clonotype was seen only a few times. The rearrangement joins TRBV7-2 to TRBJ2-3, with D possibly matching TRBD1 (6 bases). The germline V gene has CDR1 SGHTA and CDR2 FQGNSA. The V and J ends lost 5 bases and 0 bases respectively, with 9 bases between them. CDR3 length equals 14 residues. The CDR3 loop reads CASSVTGSTDTQYF. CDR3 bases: TGTGCCAGCAGCGTGACAGGTAGCACAGATACGCAGTATTTT.

CDR3 bases: TGCGCCAGCACATCCGGGACTAGCGCCCCAGATACGCAGTATTTT. This encodes CASTSGTSAPDTQYF. The chain has TRBV4-1 and TRBJ2-3, with 10 bases identical to TRBD2. Germline lookup yields CDR1 MGHRA and CDR2 YSYEKL. Germline trimming cut 7 bases from V and 4 bases from J; bases unmatched to any gene: 8. CDR3 length: 15 residues.

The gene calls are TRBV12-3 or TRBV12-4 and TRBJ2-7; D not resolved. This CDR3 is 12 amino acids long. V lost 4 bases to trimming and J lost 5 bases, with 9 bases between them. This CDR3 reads CASSSSNHEQYF. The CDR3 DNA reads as TGTGCCAGCAGTTCCAGCAACCACGAGCAGTACTTC.

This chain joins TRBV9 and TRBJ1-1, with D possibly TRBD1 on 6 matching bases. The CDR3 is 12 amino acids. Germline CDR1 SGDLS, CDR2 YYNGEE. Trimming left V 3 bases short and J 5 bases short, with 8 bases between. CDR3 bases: TGTGCCAGCAGCGCAGGGGTGACTGAAGCTTTCTTT. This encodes CASSAGVTEAFF.

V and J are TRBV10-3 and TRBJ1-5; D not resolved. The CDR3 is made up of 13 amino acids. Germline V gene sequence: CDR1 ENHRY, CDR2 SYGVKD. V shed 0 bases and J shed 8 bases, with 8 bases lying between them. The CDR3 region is CAISESSLEPQHF. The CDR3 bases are TGTGCCATCAGTGAGTCCAGCCTTGAGCCCCAGCATTTT.

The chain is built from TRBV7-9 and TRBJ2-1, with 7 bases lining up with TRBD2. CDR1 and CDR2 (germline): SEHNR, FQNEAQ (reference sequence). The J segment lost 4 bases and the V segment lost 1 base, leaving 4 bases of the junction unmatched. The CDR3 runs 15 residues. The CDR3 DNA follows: TGTGCCAGCAGCTTAGGGGCGGGAGTATACAATGAGCAGTTCTTC. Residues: CASSLGAGVYNEQFF.

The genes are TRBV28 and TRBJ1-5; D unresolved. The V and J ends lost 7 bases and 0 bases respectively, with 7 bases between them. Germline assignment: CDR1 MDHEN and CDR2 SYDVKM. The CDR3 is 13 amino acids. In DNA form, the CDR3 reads TGTGCCAGCACGGTCGATAGCAATCAGCCCCAGCATTTT. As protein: CASTVDSNQPQHF.

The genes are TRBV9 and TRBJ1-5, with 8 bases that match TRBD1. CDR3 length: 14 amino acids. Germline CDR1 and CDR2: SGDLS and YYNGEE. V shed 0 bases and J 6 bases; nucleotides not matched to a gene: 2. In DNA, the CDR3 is TGTGCCAGCAGCGTAGAGGACAGGGTTCAGCCCCAGCATTTT. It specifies CASSVEDRVQPQHF.

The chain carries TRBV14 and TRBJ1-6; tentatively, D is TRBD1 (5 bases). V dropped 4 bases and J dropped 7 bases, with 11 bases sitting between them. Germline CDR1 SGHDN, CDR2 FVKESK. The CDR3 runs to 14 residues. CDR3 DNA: TGTGCCAGCAGCCGTTCCCAGGGAAATTCACCCCTCCACTTT. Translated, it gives CASSRSQGNSPLHF.

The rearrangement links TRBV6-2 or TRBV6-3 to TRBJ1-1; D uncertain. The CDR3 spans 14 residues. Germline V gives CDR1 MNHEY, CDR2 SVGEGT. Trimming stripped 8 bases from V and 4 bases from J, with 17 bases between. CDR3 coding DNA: TGTGCCAGCGGGGTTCGGGGAGGCGGCACTGAAGCTTTCTTT. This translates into CASGVRGGGTEAFF.

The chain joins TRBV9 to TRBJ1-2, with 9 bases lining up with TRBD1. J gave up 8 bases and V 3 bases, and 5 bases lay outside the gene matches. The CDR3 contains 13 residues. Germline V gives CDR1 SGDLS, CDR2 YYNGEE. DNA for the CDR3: TGTGCCAGCAGCGAAGGGACAGGGTACGGCTACACCTTC. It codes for CASSEGTGYGYTF.

The CDR3 here is CASSPPPLWGANVLTF. DNA for the CDR3: TGTGCCAGCAGCCCGCCCCCATTATGGGGGGCCAACGTCCTGACTTTC. The genes are TRBV7-9 and TRBJ2-6, with D unclear. V dropped 5 bases and J dropped 4 bases, with 15 bases sitting between them. This CDR3 has 16 residues. Looked up from germline, CDR1 is SEHNR and CDR2 is FQNEAQ (reference sequence).

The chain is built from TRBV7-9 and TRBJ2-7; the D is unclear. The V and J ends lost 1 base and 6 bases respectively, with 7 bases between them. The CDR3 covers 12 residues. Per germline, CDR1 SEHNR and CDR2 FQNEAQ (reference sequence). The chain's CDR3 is CASSLGFSEQYV. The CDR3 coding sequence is TGTGCCAGCAGCTTAGGTTTTAGCGAGCAGTACGTC.